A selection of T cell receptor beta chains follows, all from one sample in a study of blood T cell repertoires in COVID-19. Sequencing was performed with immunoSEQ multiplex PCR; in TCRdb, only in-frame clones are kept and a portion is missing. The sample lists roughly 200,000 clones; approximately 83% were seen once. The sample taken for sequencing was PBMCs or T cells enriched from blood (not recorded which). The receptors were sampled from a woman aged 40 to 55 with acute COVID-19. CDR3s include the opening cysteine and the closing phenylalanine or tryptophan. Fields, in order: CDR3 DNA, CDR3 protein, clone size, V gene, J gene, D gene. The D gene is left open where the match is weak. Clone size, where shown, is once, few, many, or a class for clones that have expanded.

TGTGCCAGCAGCCCGACACTAGCGGGAGTAATTGGCAATGAGCAGTTCTTC	CASSPTLAGVIGNEQFF	-	TRBV14	TRBJ2-1	TRBD2
TGCGCCAGCAGCCAGGCGACTATAGCGGGAGGCTACGAGCAGTACTTC	CASSQATIAGGYEQYF	-	TRBV4-1	TRBJ2-7	TRBD2
TGCGCCAGCAGCTTGATTCTCTTAAGGGACACGGGAACTGAAGCTTTCTTT	CASSLILLRDTGTEAFF	-	TRBV5-1	TRBJ1-1	-
TGTGCCAGTACGAACAGTCGGTATCAGCCCCAGCATTTT	CASTNSRYQPQHF	few	TRBV19	TRBJ1-5	-
TGTGCCAGCCCGCTGACAGGGGGCGGGGATACGCAGTATTTT	CASPLTGGGDTQYF	-	TRBV2	TRBJ2-3	TRBD1
TGTGCCAGCAGCCAGGGGGGCGAGCAGTACTTC	CASSQGGEQYF	-	TRBV6-5	TRBJ2-7	-
TGTGCCAGCAGCCAAGGAACGACTAGCGGGAGAGGCCATGAGCAGTTCTTC	CASSQGTTSGRGHEQFF	-	TRBV5-4	TRBJ2-1	TRBD2
TGCGCCAGCAGTGAGTGGCTAGCTCAGCCCCAGCATTTT	CASSEWLAQPQHF	-	TRBV10-2	TRBJ1-5	-
TGTGCCAGCAGTTTAGGGCAGGGACTTGGAGGGGAGCAGTACTTC	CASSLGQGLGGEQYF	-	TRBV27	TRBJ2-7	-
TGTGCCTCCGCAGCGTCCAATGAGCAGTTCTTC	CASAASNEQFF	-	TRBV30	TRBJ2-1	-
TGTGCCAGCAGTTTCATCCCCCGAGCGGGAGGTCCTAGGGAGTACTTC	CASSFIPRAGGPREYF	once	TRBV28	TRBJ2-7	TRBD2
TGCGCCAGCAGCACCAAGGTCCAGGGAGGCAATGAGCAGTTCTTC	CASSTKVQGGNEQFF	once	TRBV4-1	TRBJ2-1	-
TGTGCCAGCAGTCCGGGACAGTTGGGTTCACCCCTCCACTTT	CASSPGQLGSPLHF	-	TRBV28	TRBJ1-6	TRBD1
TGCGCCAGCCAGCAGCGGGAGCTAGATACGCAGTATTTT	CASQQRELDTQYF	-	TRBV5-1	TRBJ2-3	TRBD2
TGTGCCAGCAGTTTTGACAGGGGATCGGGACAGCCCCAGCATTTT	CASSFDRGSGQPQHF	few	TRBV27	TRBJ1-5	TRBD1
TGTGCCACCAGTGATTTTCTACCCGGACTAGCGGAGCACACCGGGGAGCTGTTTTTT	CATSDFLPGLAEHTGELFF	-	TRBV24-1	TRBJ2-2	TRBD2
TGTGCCACCAGCAGACCGGGGGGGCGTGACTACGAGCAGTACTTC	CATSRPGGRDYEQYF	-	TRBV15	TRBJ2-7	TRBD2
TGTGCCAGCAGAACCGGGGGGACCGGGGAGCTGTTTTTT	CASRTGGTGELFF	-	TRBV28	TRBJ2-2	TRBD2
TGTGCCAGCAGCTTAAAGAGGGGGGAGACCCAGTACTTC	CASSLKRGETQYF	-	TRBV7-2	TRBJ2-5	-
TGTGCCAGCAGAGGGGGGGTCGGCTATGGCTACACCTTC	CASRGGVGYGYTF	-	TRBV2	TRBJ1-2	-
TGCAGCGCGGCCCGAGCAAGGACTAGCTCAGTCAACAATGAGCAGTTCTTC	CSAARARTSSVNNEQFF	-	TRBV29-1	TRBJ2-1	TRBD2
TGTGCCAGCAGTCGGGGAGGGACAGGGCTTCAAGAGACCCAGTACTTC	CASSRGGTGLQETQYF	-	TRBV28	TRBJ2-5	TRBD1
TGTGCCAGCAGCTTAAGAGGAAACACTGAAGCTTTCTTT	CASSLRGNTEAFF	-	TRBV11-2	TRBJ1-1	-
TGTGCCAGCAGTTACGGCGGGATTCAATACAATGAGCAGTTCTTC	CASSYGGIQYNEQFF	-	TRBV6-5	TRBJ2-1	-
TGCGCCAGCAGCCCTAACCCCCAGGGGCCCTCAAACTATGGCTACACCTTC	CASSPNPQGPSNYGYTF	-	TRBV5-1	TRBJ1-2	-
TGTGCCAGCAGCGCCGGTACGGGGGGCGGGGAGCTGTTTTTT	CASSAGTGGGELFF	-	TRBV9	TRBJ2-2	TRBD2
TGTGCCAGCAGTTTATCCCCCCGGAACACTGAAGCTTTCTTT	CASSLSPRNTEAFF	many	TRBV28	TRBJ1-1	-
TGTGCCAGCAGGACAGGGAGAAACACCGGGGAGCTGTTTTTT	CASRTGRNTGELFF	-	TRBV6-5	TRBJ2-2	TRBD1
TGTGCCAGCAGACTAGCGGGACTTGAGCAGTTCTTC	CASRLAGLEQFF	once	TRBV2	TRBJ2-1	TRBD2
TGTGCCAGCAGCCCAAAATCAGGGGCCCCGAGCTCCTACAATGAGCAGTTCTTC	CASSPKSGAPSSYNEQFF	-	TRBV14	TRBJ2-1	-
TGTGCCAGCAGCTTATGGACAGGGGTAACTAATGAAAAACTGTTTTTT	CASSLWTGVTNEKLFF	-	TRBV5-6	TRBJ1-4	TRBD1
TGCAGCGTTGCTCCGGGTTATAGCAATCAGCCCCAGCATTTT	CSVAPGYSNQPQHF	-	TRBV29-1	TRBJ1-5	-
TGTGCCAGCAGCCAAGGGGCAGGGGTCGGCTCCTATAATTCACCCCTCCACTTT	CASSQGAGVGSYNSPLHF	few	TRBV3-1/TRBV3-2	TRBJ1-6	-
TGTGCCAGCTCACCACGGGGGCCCATTATGAACACTGAAGCTTTCTTT	CASSPRGPIMNTEAFF	-	TRBV18	TRBJ1-1	-
TGTGCCAGCAGTTTAGACAGCTATGGCTACACCTTC	CASSLDSYGYTF	-	TRBV28	TRBJ1-2	-
TGTGCCAGCAGCTTTTTCCAGACAGATTACAATGAGCAGTTCTTC	CASSFFQTDYNEQFF	few	TRBV7-9	TRBJ2-1	-
TGTGCCAGCAGCGGCGGGACGCATAGCAATCAGCCCCAGCATTTT	CASSGGTHSNQPQHF	-	TRBV2	TRBJ1-5	-
TGTGCCACCAAAGTGGGCGTAGGGGGAAGTGAAAAACTGTTTTTT	CATKVGVGGSEKLFF	-	TRBV6-5	TRBJ1-4	-
TGTGCCAGCAGCTTAGCGAGACAGGGGTCCAACTATGGCTACACCTTC	CASSLARQGSNYGYTF	once	TRBV7-9	TRBJ1-2	TRBD1